One and the same sample provided the 7 T cell receptor beta chains below, sequenced in a study of blood T cell repertoires in COVID-19. Generated by immunoSEQ multiplex PCR, the TCRdb table keeps only in-frame clones and is missing some. The sample lists some 130,000 clones; 86% were seen once. Sequencing was carried out using PBMCs or T cells enriched from blood (not recorded which). These receptors came from a man aged 50 to 59 who had recovered from COVID-19.

V gene TRBV4-1 combines with J gene TRBJ1-1; D ambiguous. The V and J ends lost 0 bases and 0 bases respectively, with 8 bases between them. The V gene's germline CDR1 is MGHRA and CDR2 YSYEKL. The length of the CDR3 is 15 residues. CDR3 region: CASSQDNMVNTEAFF. For the CDR3, the DNA is TGCGCCAGCAGCCAAGATAACATGGTGAACACTGAAGCTTTCTTT.

The rearrangement links TRBV3-1 (or the pseudogene TRBV3-2) to TRBJ2-3; D is undetermined. Germline CDR1 reads LGHDT; CDR2 reads YNNKEL (reference sequence). The CDR3 runs 14 residues. Trimming shortened V by 2 bases and J by 3 bases, and 9 bases separated the two germline ends. The CDR3 nucleotides read TGTGCCAGCAGCCAATGGCCACAGACAGATACGCAGTATTTT. This codes for CASSQWPQTDTQYF.

The rearrangement links TRBV28 to TRBJ1-6; TRBD1 matches 9 bases. Germline lookup yields CDR1 MDHEN and CDR2 SYDVKM. The junction had 11 bases not matched to a gene; V was cut back by 5 bases and J by 9 bases. The CDR3 runs 16 residues. DNA for the CDR3: TGTGCCAGCAGTCAAAGGACAGGGGTAGGCGGTTCACCCCTCCACTTT. Amino acids: CASSQRTGVGGSPLHF.

V and J are TRBV4-3 and TRBJ2-5; 7 bases are shared with TRBD2. CDR1 is LGHNA, CDR2 YSLEER, per germline. The CDR3 spans 16 residues. V lost 3 bases to trimming and J lost 1 base; unmatched junction nucleotides: 8. The CDR3 spells CASSQGGGPSQETQYF. CDR3 bases: TGCGCCAGCAGCCAGGGGGGAGGGCCCTCCCAAGAGACCCAGTACTTC.

The J gene is TRBJ1-3, the V gene TRBV5-1; tentatively, D is TRBD1 (6 bases). The length of the CDR3 is 14 residues. The ends were cut back, 4 bases at V and 2 bases at J, with 10 bases in the middle. Germline V gene data show CDR1 as SGHRS and CDR2 as YFSETQ. CDR3: CASSPRTAGNTIYF. CDR3 coding DNA: TGCGCCAGCAGCCCCAGGACAGCTGGAAACACCATATATTTT.

The chain combines TRBV9 with TRBJ2-1; TRBD1 aligns across 8 bases. The CDR3 is 18 residues long. CDR1 is SGDLS and CDR2 is YYNGEE in the germline V gene. J was trimmed by 4 bases and V by 0 bases; bases with no gene match: 12. CDR3 loop: CASSVAGGRVVSYNEQFF. Written as DNA, the CDR3 is TGTGCCAGCAGCGTAGCAGGGGGCCGGGTTGTGAGTTACAATGAGCAGTTCTTC.

The CDR3 nucleotides read TGTGCCAGCAGCGCCCGCAGGACTAGCGGGAATTACAATGAGCAGTTCTTC. It encodes CASSARRTSGNYNEQFF. This chain uses TRBV5-4 with TRBJ2-1; 12 bases map to TRBD2. This CDR3 contains 17 residues. The J segment lost 4 bases and the V segment lost 4 bases, leaving 9 bases of the junction unmatched. Germline CDR1 is SGHNT and CDR2 is YYREEE (reference sequence).